This TCR beta chain was captured in a study of cytomegalovirus exposure and HLA in healthy donors. Use of 60 Vbeta and 13 Jbeta primers characterized the PCR. Here immunoSEQ multiplex PCR was the method, and the copy in TCRdb shows in-frame clones only, minus some. The sample has roughly 190,000 clones, about 62% seen once; the top ten hold roughly 2.9%. Unmatched junction bases numbered 6, after V lost 4 bases and J lost 4 bases. The CDR3 has 14 amino acids. The germline V gene encodes CDR1 SGDLS and CDR2 YYNGEE. This clone was seen a few times. Input material: PBMCs. The receptor was isolated from a man between 35 and 55 years old in good health and CMV-seronegative. The chain is built from TRBV9 and TRBJ1-2, with TRBD1 identical over 8 bases. CDR3 in amino acids: CASSSQGASYGYTF. CDR3 sequence (DNA): TGTGCCAGCAGCTCGCAGGGGGCCAGCTATGGCTACACCTTC.